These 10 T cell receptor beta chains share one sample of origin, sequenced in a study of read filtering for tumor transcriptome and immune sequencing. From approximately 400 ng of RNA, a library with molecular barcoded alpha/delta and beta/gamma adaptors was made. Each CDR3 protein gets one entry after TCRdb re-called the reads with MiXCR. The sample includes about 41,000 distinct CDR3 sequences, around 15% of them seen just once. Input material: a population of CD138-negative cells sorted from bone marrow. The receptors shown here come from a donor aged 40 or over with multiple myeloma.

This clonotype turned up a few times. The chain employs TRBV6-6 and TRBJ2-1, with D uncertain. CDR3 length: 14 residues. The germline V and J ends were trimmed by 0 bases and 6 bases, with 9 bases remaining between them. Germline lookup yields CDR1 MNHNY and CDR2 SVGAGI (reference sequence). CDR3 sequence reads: CASSYSAEVNEQFF. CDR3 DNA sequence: TGTGCCAGCAGTTACTCTGCCGAGGTCAATGAGCAGTTCTTC.

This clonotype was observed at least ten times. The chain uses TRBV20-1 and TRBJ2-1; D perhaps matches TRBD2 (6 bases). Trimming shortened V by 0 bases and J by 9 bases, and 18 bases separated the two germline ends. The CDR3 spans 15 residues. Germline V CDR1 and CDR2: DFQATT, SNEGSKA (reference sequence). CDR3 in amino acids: CSAREAGTASSEQFF. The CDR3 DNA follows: TGCAGTGCTAGAGAGGCCGGGACTGCTTCCAGTGAGCAGTTCTTC.

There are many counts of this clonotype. The CDR3 bases are TGTGCCAGCAGGCCCACTAGCCCAGATACGCAGTATTTT. This encodes CASRPTSPDTQYF. The J gene is TRBJ2-3, the V gene TRBV2, with TRBD2 as a possible D gene (6 bases). V was shortened by 6 bases and J by 4 bases, with 11 bases between the two germline ends. The CDR3 length is 13 residues. Germline CDR1 is SNHLY and CDR2 is FYNNEI.

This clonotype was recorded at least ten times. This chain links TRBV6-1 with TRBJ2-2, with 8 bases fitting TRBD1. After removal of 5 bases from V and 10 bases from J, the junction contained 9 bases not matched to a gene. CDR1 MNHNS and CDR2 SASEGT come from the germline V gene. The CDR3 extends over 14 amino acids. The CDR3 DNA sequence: TGTGCCAGCAGTTGGGACAGGCAGAAGGAGGAGCTGTTTTTT. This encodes CASSWDRQKEELFF.

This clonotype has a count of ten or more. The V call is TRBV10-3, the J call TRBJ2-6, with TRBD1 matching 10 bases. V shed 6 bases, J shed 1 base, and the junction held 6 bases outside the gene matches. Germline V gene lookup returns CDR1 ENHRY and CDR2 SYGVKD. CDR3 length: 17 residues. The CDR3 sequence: CAIRPTGGGSGANVLTF. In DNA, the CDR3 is TGTGCCATCAGGCCGACAGGGGGCGGATCTGGGGCCAACGTCCTGACTTTC.

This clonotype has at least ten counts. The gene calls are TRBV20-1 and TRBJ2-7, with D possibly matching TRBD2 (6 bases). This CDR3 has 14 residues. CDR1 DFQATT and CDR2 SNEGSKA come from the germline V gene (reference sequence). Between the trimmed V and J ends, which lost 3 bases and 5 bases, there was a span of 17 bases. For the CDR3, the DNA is TGCAGTGCTAGGACTAGTTACGCGGTAGACGAGCAGTACTTC. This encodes CSARTSYAVDEQYF.

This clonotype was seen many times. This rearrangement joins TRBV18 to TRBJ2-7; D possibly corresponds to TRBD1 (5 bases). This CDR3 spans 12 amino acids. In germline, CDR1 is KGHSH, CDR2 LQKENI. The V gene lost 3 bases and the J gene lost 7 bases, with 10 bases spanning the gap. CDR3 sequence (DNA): TGTGCCAGCTCACCTGGGGCGCGGGAGCAGTACTTC. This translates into CASSPGAREQYF.

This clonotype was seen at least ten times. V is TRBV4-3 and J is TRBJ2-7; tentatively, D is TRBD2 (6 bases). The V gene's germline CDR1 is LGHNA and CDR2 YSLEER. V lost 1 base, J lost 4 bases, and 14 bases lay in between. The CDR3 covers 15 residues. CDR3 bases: TGCGCCAGCAGCCAAGGTAGCGGTCGGGGGTACGAGCAGTACTTC. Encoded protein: CASSQGSGRGYEQYF.

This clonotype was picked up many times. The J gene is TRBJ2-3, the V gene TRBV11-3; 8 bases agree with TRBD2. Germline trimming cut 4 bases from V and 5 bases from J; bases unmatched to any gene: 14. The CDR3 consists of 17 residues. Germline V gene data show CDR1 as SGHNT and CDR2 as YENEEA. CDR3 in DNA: TGTGCCAGCAGCTCCGGATTTACGGCTAGCGGGCAAGATACGCAGTATTTT. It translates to CASSSGFTASGQDTQYF.

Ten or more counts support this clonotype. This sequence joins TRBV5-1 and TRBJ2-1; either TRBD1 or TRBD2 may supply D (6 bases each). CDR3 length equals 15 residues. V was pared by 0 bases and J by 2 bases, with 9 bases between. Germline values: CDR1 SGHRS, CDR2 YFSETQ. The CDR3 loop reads CASSLGGAAYNEQFF. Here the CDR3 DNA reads TGCGCCAGCAGCTTGGGGGGGGCGGCCTACAATGAGCAGTTCTTC. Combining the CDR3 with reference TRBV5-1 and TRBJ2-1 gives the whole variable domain KAGVTQTPRYLIKTRGQQVTLSCSPISGHRSVSWYQQTPGQGLQFLFEYFSETQRNKGNFPGRFSGRQFSNSRSEMNVSTLELGDSALYLCASSLGGAAYNEQFFGPGTRLTVL.